The clone carrying this T cell receptor beta chain is a singleton in its sample. Antigen unknown. The data were taken from a study of CD8 T cells in Susac syndrome. As for the study in general: Blood was drawn from patients with Susac syndrome. At that point, they were therapy-naive, on corticosteroids, or on intravenous immunoglobulin alone.

Trimming at V came to 5 bases and at J to 4 bases, leaving 6 bases not matched to a gene. The CDR3 is made up of 13 amino acids. Germline V lookup: CDR1 SGHRS, CDR2 YFSETQ. Random hexamers were used to reverse transcribe an amount of roughly 0.5 to 1 ug RNA. The TCR beta CDR3 was amplified by immunoSEQ multiplex PCR across 54 Vbeta, 13 Jbeta. TCRdb re-analysed the immunoSEQ multiplex PCR reads in MiXCR, keeping a single row per CDR3 protein. The table records some 250,000 distinct CDR3 sequences, 90% to 97% of them present only once. Findings and limits, study-wide: The study's TCR sequencing and HLA analysis drew on a certain number of individuals. That number was acknowledged as relatively small.

The TCR originated in a human donor with Susac syndrome. V and J are TRBV5-1 and TRBJ2-7; TRBD1 matches 7 bases. Source material: CD4+ T cells from PBMCs. The CDR3 is CASRRQGVYEQYF. DNA of the CDR3: TGCGCCAGCAGAAGGCAGGGGGTATACGAGCAGTACTTC.